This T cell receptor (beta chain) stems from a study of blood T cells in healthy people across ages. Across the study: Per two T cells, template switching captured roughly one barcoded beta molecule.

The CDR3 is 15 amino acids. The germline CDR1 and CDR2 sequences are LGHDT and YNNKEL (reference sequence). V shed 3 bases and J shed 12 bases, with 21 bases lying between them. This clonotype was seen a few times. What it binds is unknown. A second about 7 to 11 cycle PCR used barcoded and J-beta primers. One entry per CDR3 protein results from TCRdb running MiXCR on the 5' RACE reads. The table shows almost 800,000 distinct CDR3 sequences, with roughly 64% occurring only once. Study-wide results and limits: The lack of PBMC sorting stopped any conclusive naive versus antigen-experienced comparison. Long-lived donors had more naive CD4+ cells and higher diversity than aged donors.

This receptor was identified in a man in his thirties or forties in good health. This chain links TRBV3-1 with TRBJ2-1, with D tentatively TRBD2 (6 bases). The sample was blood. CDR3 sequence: CASSHTPTNMGGQFF. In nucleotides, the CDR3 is TGTGCCAGCAGCCATACCCCTACAAACATGGGGGGGCAGTTCTTC.